The 10 T cell receptor beta chains presented below share a single source sample, sequenced in a study of T cell clonotyping in hematopoietic cell transplantation. Only in-frame clones appear in the TCRdb table, and some are missing; sequencing was by immunoSEQ multiplex PCR. The table has approximately 20,000 clones, roughly 83% seen once. Regarding time point: recipient sample about 28 days before transplant, after cytoreduction. The sample consisted of peripheral blood mononuclear cells, taken before stem cell transplant. The receptor set was obtained from a man aged 45-65 years with acute myeloid leukemia. Some clones in this sample may be carry-over from other donors' samples.

This chain links TRBV28 with TRBJ2-1; 8 positions agree with TRBD2. The CDR3 covers 19 residues. The junction had 16 bases not matched to a gene; V was cut back by 5 bases and J by 1 base. Germline-derived CDR1 and CDR2 are MDHEN and SYDVKM. CDR3 sequence (DNA): TGTGCCAGCAGTAGCCCCGGGACTAGTAATGCGAATTCCTACAATGAGCAGTTCTTC. It codes for CASSSPGTSNANSYNEQFF.

This rearrangement joins TRBV5-4 to TRBJ2-2, with TRBD1 matching over 7 bases. CDR3 length: 16 residues. V dropped 2 bases and J dropped 2; count of bases not matched to a gene: 6. Germline CDR1 SGHNT, CDR2 YYREEE (reference sequence). The CDR3, as DNA: TGTGCCAGCAGCTTACCGACAGGGCCCAACACCGGGGAGCTGTTTTTT. Residues: CASSLPTGPNTGELFF.

This clone was seen a single time. The gene calls are TRBV5-4 and TRBJ2-1, with D possibly being TRBD1 (5 bases). V lost 0 bases and J lost 6, with 7 bases in between. The CDR3 runs to 13 residues. Per the germline V gene, CDR1 is SGHNT and CDR2 is YYREEE (reference sequence). The CDR3 loop reads CASSLAGPNEQFF. CDR3 DNA sequence: TGTGCCAGCAGCTTGGCAGGGCCCAATGAGCAGTTCTTC.

The chain recombines TRBV4-3 with TRBJ1-1; the D is unclear. Germline CDR1 and CDR2: LGHNA and YSLEER. Trimming took 4 bases from V and 1 from J, leaving 13 bases between them. CDR3 size: 15 residues. CDR3 nucleotide sequence: TGCGCCAGCAGCCGAGAAAGATGGGGGAACACTGAAGCTTTCTTT. This codes for CASSRERWGNTEAFF.

V usage is TRBV9 and J usage is TRBJ1-1; tentative D call: TRBD1 (6 bases). Deletions cut 0 bases from V and 5 bases from J, with 14 bases between. The CDR3 has 15 amino acids. Per germline, CDR1 SGDLS and CDR2 YYNGEE. The CDR3 bases are TGTGCCAGCAGCGTAGCTACGGGGCAGGGGACTGAAGCTTTCTTT. Its translation is CASSVATGQGTEAFF.

The chain links TRBV7-9 to TRBJ1-2, with D possibly matching TRBD1 (5 bases). The CDR3 is made up of 16 amino acids. V was shortened by 5 bases and J by 5 bases, with 21 bases between the two germline ends. Germline V gene lookup returns CDR1 SEHNR and CDR2 FQNEAQ (reference sequence). The DNA for the CDR3 is TGTGCCAGCAGCCTGGGGGGTCAGACCTCGTGGTATGGCTACACCTTC. This encodes CASSLGGQTSWYGYTF.

The genes are TRBV5-1 and TRBJ1-5; tentatively, D is TRBD1 (5 bases). This CDR3 comprises 14 residues. Deletions cut 3 bases from V and 0 bases from J, with 7 bases between. Per germline, CDR1 SGHRS and CDR2 YFSETQ. CDR3 amino acids: CASSSGTSNQPQHF. The CDR3 bases are TGCGCCAGCAGCTCCGGGACTAGCAATCAGCCCCAGCATTTT. Together with reference TRBV5-1 and TRBJ1-5, the CDR3 gives the full variable domain: KAGVTQTPRYLIKTRGQQVTLSCSPISGHRSVSWYQQTPGQGLQFLFEYFSETQRNKGNFPGRFSGRQFSNSRSEMNVSTLELGDSALYLCASSSGTSNQPQHFGDGTRLSIL.

This clone was seen a handful of times. The chain couples TRBV6-1 to TRBJ1-2; TRBD1 might be the D (6 bases). Germline V gives CDR1 MNHNS, CDR2 SASEGT. V lost 10 bases to trimming and J lost 4 bases, with 16 bases between them. This CDR3 contains 13 residues. The CDR3 sequence: CATETGGGYGYTF. The DNA for the CDR3 is TGTGCCACCGAGACAGGAGGGGGCTATGGCTACACCTTC.

The rearrangement joins TRBV5-1 to TRBJ1-6; 9 bases are shared with TRBD1. The CDR3 extends over 14 amino acids. CDR1 and CDR2 (germline): SGHRS, YFSETQ. J lost 10 bases, V lost 5 bases, and 7 bases had no gene match. The CDR3 protein is CASRDRGFNSPLHF. The CDR3 region has the DNA TGCGCCAGCAGGGACAGGGGTTTTAACTCACCCCTCCACTTT.

In nucleotides, the CDR3 is TGTGCCAGCAGCGGTGGGACAGGAGCCTCCTACGAGCAGTACTTC. Amino acid sequence: CASSGGTGASYEQYF. The rearrangement links TRBV7-8 to TRBJ2-7; TRBD1 matches at 8 bases. Per the germline V gene, CDR1 is SGHVS and CDR2 is FQNEAQ. V shed 5 bases and J 0 bases; nucleotides not matched to a gene: 6. CDR3 length equals 15 residues. The entire variable domain, with the rest obtained from reference TRBV7-8 and TRBJ2-7, is as follows: GAGVSQSPRYKVAKRGQDVALRCDPISGHVSLFWYQQALGQGPEFLTYFQNEAQLDKSGLPSDRFFAERPEGSVSTLKIQRTQQEDSAVYLCASSGGTGASYEQYFGPGTRLTVT.